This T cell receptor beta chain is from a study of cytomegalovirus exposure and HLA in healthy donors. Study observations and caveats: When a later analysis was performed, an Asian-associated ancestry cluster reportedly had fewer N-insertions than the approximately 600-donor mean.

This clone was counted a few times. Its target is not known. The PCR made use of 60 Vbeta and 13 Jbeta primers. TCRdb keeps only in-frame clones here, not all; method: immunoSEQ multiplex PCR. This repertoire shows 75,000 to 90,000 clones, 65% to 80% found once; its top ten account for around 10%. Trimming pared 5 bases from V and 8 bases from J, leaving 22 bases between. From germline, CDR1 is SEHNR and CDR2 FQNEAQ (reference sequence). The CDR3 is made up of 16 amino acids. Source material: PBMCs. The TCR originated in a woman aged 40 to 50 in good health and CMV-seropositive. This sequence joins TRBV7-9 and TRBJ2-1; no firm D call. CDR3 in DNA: TGTGCCAGCAGCCCCCACGAGGCTGTCCCCACGGATGAGCAGTTCTTC. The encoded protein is CASSPHEAVPTDEQFF.